The 24 T cell receptor beta chains below all came from one sample that was sequenced in a study of shared clonotypes between healthy human individuals. Data came from immunoSEQ multiplex PCR; TCRdb stores just in-frame clones and leaves some out. This sample carries more than 200,000 clones, approximately 65% of them seen once, and the ten largest clones take over 8.5%. The sequenced sample consisted of memory CD4+ T cells sorted from blood. As for subset: CD45RA-negative fraction. The receptors stem from a man aged 30-40 years in good health.

CDR3: CASSSQGASGEKLFF. CDR3 bases: TGCGCCAGCAGCTCACAGGGGGCGTCTGGAGAAAAACTGTTTTTT. The chain joins TRBV5-1 to TRBJ1-4, with TRBD1 matching 9 bases. The germline V gene has CDR1 SGHRS and CDR2 YFSETQ. The CDR3 totals 15 residues. Trimming cost V 3 bases and J 8 bases; bases outside gene matches: 8.

Here the CDR3 reads CAAGTGYNEQFF. Here the CDR3 DNA reads TGTGCCGCAGGTACCGGCTACAATGAGCAGTTCTTC. The chain couples TRBV6-1 to TRBJ2-1; D is ambiguous. V was pared by 11 bases and J by 3 bases, with 11 bases between. CDR1 and CDR2 from the germline V gene are MNHNS and SASEGT. This CDR3 has 12 residues.

This rearrangement joins TRBV5-1 to TRBJ2-5; tentatively, D is TRBD1 or TRBD2 (5 bases each). V lost 3 bases, J lost 1 base, and 13 bases lay in between. Germline V CDR1 and CDR2: SGHRS, YFSETQ. The length of the CDR3 is 15 residues. CDR3 nucleotide sequence: TGCGCCAGCAGCTCCACCGGGACGCCCCAAGAGACCCAGTACTTC. It specifies CASSSTGTPQETQYF.

This clone was counted once. The genes are TRBV2 and TRBJ2-3; TRBD1 aligns across 8 bases. Germline CDR1 SNHLY, CDR2 FYNNEI. Unmatched junction bases numbered 9, after V lost 2 bases and J lost 5 bases. This CDR3 contains 16 residues. CDR3 sequence (DNA): TGTGCCAGCAGTGAAAGAGGGCAGGGGGCGAAAGATACGCAGTATTTT. It encodes CASSERGQGAKDTQYF.

V is TRBV30 and J is TRBJ2-7, with D unresolved. This CDR3 has 12 residues. Germline loops: CDR1 GTSNPN, CDR2 SVGIG (reference sequence). Trimming cost V 2 bases and J 4 bases, with 9 bases left between them. The CDR3 reads CAWSPESYEQYF. DNA of the CDR3: TGTGCCTGGAGTCCAGAATCTTACGAGCAGTACTTC.

The chain is built from TRBV6-5 and TRBJ2-6, with 8 bases lining up with TRBD1. The germline V gene encodes CDR1 MNHEY and CDR2 SVGAGI. The junction had 5 bases not matched to a gene; V was cut back by 6 bases and J by 4 bases. CDR3 length: 15 residues. The CDR3 spells CASRQTGVGANVLTF. In DNA, the CDR3 is TGTGCCAGCAGGCAGACAGGGGTCGGGGCCAACGTCCTGACTTTC.

This rearrangement joins TRBV7-2 to TRBJ2-1; D assignment may be TRBD1 or TRBD2 (5 bases each). CDR1 and CDR2 from the germline V gene are SGHTA and FQGNSA. Trimming removed 2 bases at V and 12 bases at J, with 17 bases between. CDR3 length: 14 amino acids. The CDR3 is CASSLSEGKGWQFF. CDR3 DNA: TGTGCCAGCAGCTTAAGCGAGGGGAAGGGTTGGCAGTTCTTC.

This rearrangement joins TRBV6-5 to TRBJ2-6; maybe TRBD1 (5 bases). The CDR3 covers 14 residues. Germline loops: CDR1 MNHEY, CDR2 SVGAGI. Trimming cost V 6 bases and J 3 bases, with 9 bases left between them. The CDR3 DNA sequence: TGTGCCAGCAGGAGACAGATTGGGGCCAACGTCCTGACTTTC. Translating gives CASRRQIGANVLTF.

V is TRBV19 and J is TRBJ1-5, with 10 bases that match TRBD1. The CDR3 loop spans 15 amino acids. The germline gives CDR1 LNHDA, CDR2 SQIVND (reference sequence). The V and J ends lost 7 bases and 0 bases, in that order; junction bases with no gene match: 3. CDR3 nucleotides: TGTGCCAGTACGGGGACAGGGGTTAGCAATCAGCCCCAGCATTTT. This translates into CASTGTGVSNQPQHF.

The V call is TRBV7-2, the J call TRBJ2-1; the match to TRBD1 covers 8 bases. The germline V gene encodes CDR1 SGHTA and CDR2 FQGNSA. V lost 6 bases to trimming and J lost 4 bases; unmatched junction nucleotides: 8. The CDR3 loop spans 15 amino acids. The CDR3 DNA reads as TGTGCCAGCAGGTCAGGGGGCGTCAATTACAATGAGCAGTTCTTC. Protein product: CASRSGGVNYNEQFF.

This clone was recorded a few times. An end of the junction differs from the germline gene, which may be a read error. The chain employs TRBV9 and TRBJ2-7; 9 bases line up with TRBD1. This CDR3 has 15 residues. CDR1 and CDR2 (germline): SGDLS, YYNGEE. CDR3 sequence (DNA): TGTGCCAGCAGCATACAGGGGGCAGGCTCCCACGAGCAGTACTTC. As protein: CASSIQGAGSHEQYF.

At least ten counts were recorded for this clone. CDR3 in amino acids: CSVRSGRRSNTEAFF. The CDR3 DNA reads TGCAGCGTTAGATCGGGCAGAAGATCGAACACTGAAGCTTTCTTT. V usage is TRBV29-1 and J usage is TRBJ1-1; no clear D gene. This CDR3 is 15 amino acids long. Trimming pared 5 bases from V and 1 base from J, leaving 17 bases between. The germline CDR1 and CDR2 sequences are SQVTM and ANQGSEA.

In its sample, this clone was seen a few times. The CDR3 here is CASRDGQWGYTF. DNA of the CDR3: TGTGCCAGCAGGGATGGACAGTGGGGCTACACCTTC. This chain connects TRBV28 to TRBJ1-2; the D gene is possibly TRBD1 (6 bases). The CDR3 loop spans 12 amino acids. Trimming left V 6 bases short and J 8 bases short, with 13 bases between. Germline CDR1 MDHEN, CDR2 SYDVKM.

The CDR3 DNA follows: TGTGCCAGCAGCCGAGTCGGGGGCACAGATACGCAGTATTTT. Encoded protein: CASSRVGGTDTQYF. This chain uses TRBV11-2 with TRBJ2-3; D is possibly TRBD2 (5 bases). V was trimmed by 5 bases and J by 1 base, leaving 10 bases between them. From germline, CDR1 is SGHAT and CDR2 FQNNGV. CDR3 length equals 14 residues.

V and J are TRBV5-1 and TRBJ1-1; unclear D gene. The V gene lost 2 bases and the J gene lost 1 base, with 6 bases spanning the gap. This CDR3 contains 13 residues. CDR1 is SGHRS and CDR2 is YFSETQ in the germline V gene. The CDR3 DNA follows: TGCGCCAGCAGCTTCGGGAAGAACACTGAAGCTTTCTTT. Translating it yields CASSFGKNTEAFF.

For the CDR3, the DNA is TGTGCCAGCAGCTTAGGCCTAGCGGGAGTTGGGCAGCAGTTCTTC. Its translation: CASSLGLAGVGQQFF. This chain joins TRBV7-7 and TRBJ2-1; 10 bases map to TRBD2. V was pared by 1 base and J by 11 bases, with 8 bases of the junction left unmatched. The CDR3 sequence is 15 residues long. Germline V gene data show CDR1 as SSHAT and CDR2 as FNYEAQ (reference sequence).

This sequence joins TRBV2 and TRBJ1-5; possible D gene TRBD1, 6 bases. V shed 6 bases and J shed 4 bases, with 13 bases lying between them. The CDR3 runs to 14 residues. Germline CDR1 is SNHLY and CDR2 is FYNNEI. In DNA form, the CDR3 reads TGTGCCAGCAGGGGACAATTAGGAAATCAGCCCCAGCATTTT. Protein: CASRGQLGNQPQHF.

The chain employs TRBV12-2 and TRBJ2-7; the table's D call TRBD1 went unverified against the DNA. TRBV12-2 is given as a pseudogene. The CDR3 is 15 residues long. CDR3 DNA sequence: TGTGCAAGTCGCTTAGGTATCAGGGGGGCCTACGAGCAGTACTTC. It codes for CASRLGIRGAYEQYF.

The chain joins TRBV9 to TRBJ2-1, with 11 bases matching TRBD2. With 0 bases clipped from V and 4 bases from J, the junction kept 3 bases outside the gene matches. From germline, CDR1 is SGDLS and CDR2 YYNGEE. CDR3 size: 16 residues. For the CDR3, the DNA is TGTGCCAGCAGCGTAGGGACTAGCGGGTTGTACAATGAGCAGTTCTTC. Amino acids: CASSVGTSGLYNEQFF.

V is TRBV11-2 and J is TRBJ2-5, with a possible D match to TRBD2 (5 bases). V lost 5 bases, J lost 6 bases, and 13 bases lay in between. The germline CDR1 and CDR2 sequences are SGHAT and FQNNGV. The CDR3 runs to 13 residues. The CDR3 spells CASSPREGQTQYF. CDR3 in DNA: TGTGCCAGCAGCCCCCGAGAGGGTCAGACCCAGTACTTC.

This rearrangement joins TRBV2 to TRBJ2-2; 7 nucleotides align to TRBD1. The V segment lost 7 bases and the J segment 3 bases; nucleotides outside the gene matches: 8. Per germline, CDR1 SNHLY and CDR2 FYNNEI. This CDR3 spans 15 amino acids. In DNA form, the CDR3 reads TGTGCCAGCAATCCACAGGGGCGGGACACCGGGGAGCTGTTTTTT. This sequence encodes CASNPQGRDTGELFF.

CDR3 bases: TGTGCCAGCATCGATCGGCGGGCTGGGGCCAACGTCCTGACTTTC. This encodes CASIDRRAGANVLTF. The chain uses TRBV28 and TRBJ2-6, with D perhaps matching TRBD2 (5 bases). CDR1 is MDHEN, CDR2 SYDVKM, per germline. The length of the CDR3 is 15 residues. The ends were cut back, 7 bases at V and 2 bases at J, with 12 bases in the middle.

This sequence joins TRBV11-2 and TRBJ2-2; D is ambiguous. With 2 bases removed from V and 5 bases from J, the gap between germline ends came to 6 bases. The CDR3 covers 13 residues. Germline V gene lookup returns CDR1 SGHAT and CDR2 FQNNGV. As DNA, the CDR3 is TGTGCCAGCAGCTTAATAGAGACCGGGGAGCTGTTTTTT. As protein: CASSLIETGELFF.

This clone appeared many times. V and J are TRBV5-5 and TRBJ2-7; D is unresolved. The V end lost 3 bases, the J end lost 6 bases, and 13 bases lay between the germline ends. The germline CDR1 and CDR2 sequences are SGHKS and YYEKEE (reference sequence). This CDR3 spans 13 amino acids. The CDR3 DNA reads TGTGCCAGCAGCTCCCCTTCAAGGAGCGAGCAGTACTTC. It is translated as CASSSPSRSEQYF.